One sample yielded the 19 T cell receptor beta chains listed below, sequenced in a study of shared clonotypes between healthy human individuals. The assay was immunoSEQ multiplex PCR, and TCRdb's table has in-frame clones only and misses some. The sample records 2,500,000 or so clones, approximately 92% being singletons. Sequences were obtained from naive CD4+ T cells sorted from blood. Indicated subset: CD45RA+ positively selected. These receptors all come from a man between 18 and 35 years old in good health.

To note about this clone: This sample also contains other DNA sequences that code for the same CDR3. This chain joins TRBV5-1 and TRBJ1-2, with a possible D match to TRBD1 (6 bases). Deletions cut 4 bases from V and 2 bases from J, with 12 bases between. This CDR3 has 14 amino acids. The germline gives CDR1 SGHRS, CDR2 YFSETQ. CDR3 coding DNA: TGCGCCAGCAGCCCGGACAGCTTAAACTATGGCTACACCTTC. Its translation: CASSPDSLNYGYTF.

This sequence joins TRBV5-6 and TRBJ2-7; D not resolved. Trimming left V 4 bases short and J 1 base short, with 12 bases between. Looked up from germline, CDR1 is SGHDT and CDR2 is YYEEEE. CDR3 length: 14 amino acids. The CDR3: CASSVTLGSYEQYF. The DNA of the CDR3 is TGTGCCAGCAGCGTTACATTGGGGTCCTACGAGCAGTACTTC.

The chain has TRBV29-1 and TRBJ1-2; 8 nucleotides line up with TRBD1. The CDR3 runs to 14 residues. CDR1 and CDR2 (germline): SQVTM, ANQGSEA. Germline trimming cut 3 bases from V and 7 bases from J; bases unmatched to any gene: 10. This chain's CDR3 is CSVDRQGAWGGYTF. The CDR3 bases are TGCAGCGTTGACCGCCAGGGGGCGTGGGGTGGCTACACCTTC.

This chain connects TRBV7-8 to TRBJ1-1; tentatively, D is TRBD1 (5 bases). Germline CDR1 is SGHVS and CDR2 is FQNEAQ. The V gene lost 2 bases and the J gene lost 6 bases, with 10 bases spanning the gap. The CDR3 totals 13 residues. For the CDR3, the DNA is TGTGCCAGCAGCTTACAGGGATCGGCTGAAGCTTTCTTT. Its translation: CASSLQGSAEAFF.

The chain employs TRBV2 and TRBJ2-1; a possible D gene is TRBD2 (7 bases). Germline assignment: CDR1 SNHLY and CDR2 FYNNEI. CDR3 size: 14 residues. Trimming removed 1 base at V and 8 bases at J, with 12 bases between. The CDR3 DNA sequence: TGTGCCAGCAGTGAAGAAGGGGGGGCCTATGAGCAGTTCTTC. This sequence encodes CASSEEGGAYEQFF.

The V and J genes are TRBV9 and TRBJ2-3; 7 nucleotides match TRBD1. The CDR3 totals 16 residues. V gave up 3 bases and J gave up 6 bases; unmatched junction bases: 13. The V gene's germline CDR1 is SGDLS and CDR2 YYNGEE. CDR3 nucleotides: TGTGCCAGCAGCGCCCACAGGGGAGTCATGTCCGATACGCAGTATTTT. Its translation is CASSAHRGVMSDTQYF.

V and J are TRBV2 and TRBJ2-1; 7 nucleotides match TRBD2. CDR1 SNHLY and CDR2 FYNNEI come from the germline V gene. Unmatched junction bases numbered 6, after V lost 6 bases and J lost 4 bases. The CDR3 sequence is 14 residues long. The CDR3 sequence: CASSASGAYNEQFF. The CDR3, as DNA: TGTGCCAGCAGCGCCAGCGGGGCGTACAATGAGCAGTTCTTC.

The chain is built from TRBV7-2 and TRBJ2-7; 7 bases are shared with TRBD1. Germline CDR1 reads SGHTA; CDR2 reads FQGNSA. J gave up 2 bases and V 7 bases, and 11 bases lay outside the gene matches. There are 15 residues in the CDR3. As DNA, the CDR3 is TGTGCCAGCACCTTGAGGGCAGGGGGAGCCTACGAGCAGTACTTC. Translated: CASTLRAGGAYEQYF. Based on the CDR3 plus reference TRBV7-2 and TRBJ2-7, the full variable domain is GAGVSQSPSNKVTEKGKDVELRCDPISGHTALYWYRQSLGQGLEFLIYFQGNSAPDKSGLPSDRFSAERTGGSVSTLTIQRTQQEDSAVYLCASTLRAGGAYEQYFGPGTRLTVT.

Note on this clone: The junction departs from germline at one end; a sequencing error may be responsible. V gene TRBV7-7 combines with J gene TRBJ2-1; 13 bases match TRBD2. The CDR3 totals 17 residues. Germline-derived CDR1 and CDR2 are SSHAT and FNYEAQ (reference sequence). The DNA of the CDR3 is TGTGCTAGCAGCCCCCGACTAGCGGGAGGTTGGGACAATGAGCAGTTCTTC. This translates into CASSPRLAGGWDNEQFF.

The V call is TRBV19, the J call TRBJ1-3; 9 nucleotides agree with TRBD1. The V and J ends lost 6 bases and 0 bases, in that order; junction bases with no gene match: 6. The CDR3 has 16 residues. Per the germline V gene, CDR1 is LNHDA and CDR2 is SQIVND (reference sequence). CDR3 nucleotides: TGTGCCAGTAGACCGGGACAGGGCGCCTCTGGAAACACCATATATTTT. Amino acid sequence: CASRPGQGASGNTIYF.

CDR3 DNA: TGTGCCAGCAGCTTGGAGGCTAGCACCCCCGGGGAGCTGTTTTTT. Translated, it gives CASSLEASTPGELFF. The chain couples TRBV5-4 to TRBJ2-2; tentative D call: TRBD2 (5 bases). This CDR3 comprises 15 residues. V lost 0 bases and J lost 6, with 12 bases in between. CDR1 SGHNT and CDR2 YYREEE come from the germline V gene (reference sequence).

The chain employs TRBV7-9 and TRBJ2-5; 12 nucleotides align to TRBD2. The J segment lost 5 bases and the V segment lost 2 bases, leaving 3 bases of the junction unmatched. The CDR3 has 15 residues. The germline V gene has CDR1 SEHNR and CDR2 FQNEAQ (reference sequence). The chain's CDR3 is CASSLKTSGSETQYF. The CDR3 nucleotides read TGTGCCAGCAGCTTAAAGACTAGCGGGAGTGAGACCCAGTACTTC.

About this clone: The same CDR3 can be traced to other DNA sequences in this sample. V is TRBV18 and J is TRBJ2-3; D uncertain. The CDR3 loop spans 13 amino acids. Trimming took off 1 base at V and 3 bases at J, with 5 bases between the two ends. Germline CDR1 and CDR2: KGHSH and LQKENI. This CDR3 is CASSPLQTDTQYF. For the CDR3, the DNA is TGTGCCAGCTCACCACTCCAGACAGATACGCAGTATTTT.

This chain uses TRBV12-5 with TRBJ2-5, with a tentative D call TRBD2 (5 bases). Looked up from germline, CDR1 is LGHNT and CDR2 is FRNRAP. The length of the CDR3 is 11 residues. Trimming removed 7 bases at V and 4 bases at J, with 7 bases between. CDR3 nucleotides: TGTGCTAGTGTAGGAGGAGAGACCCAGTACTTC. Its translation is CASVGGETQYF.

The CDR3 coding sequence is TGTGCCAGCAGCCCTAGCGGGAGCGGTGAGACCCAGTACTTC. Encoded protein: CASSPSGSGETQYF. The chain joins TRBV9 to TRBJ2-5; 10 bases match TRBD2. Looked up from germline, CDR1 is SGDLS and CDR2 is YYNGEE. V dropped 4 bases and J dropped 5; count of bases not matched to a gene: 5. The length of the CDR3 is 14 residues.

The chain recombines TRBV7-2 with TRBJ2-4, with D maybe TRBD1 (6 bases). V gave up 8 bases and J gave up 0 bases, with 20 bases separating them. CDR1 and CDR2 from the germline V gene are SGHTA and FQGNSA. The length of the CDR3 is 17 residues. The CDR3 region is CASSTLALQGAKNIQYF. CDR3 DNA: TGTGCCAGCTCGACTTTGGCTCTACAGGGAGCCAAAAACATTCAGTACTTC.

This chain connects TRBV6-5 to TRBJ2-7; D gene unclear. The V end lost 0 bases, the J end lost 6 bases, and 9 bases lay between the germline ends. The CDR3 is 13 residues long. CDR1 and CDR2 (germline): MNHEY, SVGAGI. CDR3 sequence: CASSYSTPSEQYF. Here the CDR3 DNA reads TGTGCCAGCAGTTACTCGACACCGTCCGAGCAGTACTTC.

The gene calls are TRBV5-1 and TRBJ2-7, with 7 bases fitting TRBD1. Germline V gene sequence: CDR1 SGHRS, CDR2 YFSETQ. The CDR3 has 15 amino acids. V lost 0 bases to trimming and J lost 2 bases; unmatched junction nucleotides: 5. CDR3 protein: CASSLVLGQAYEQYF. The DNA for the CDR3 is TGCGCCAGCAGCTTGGTCCTCGGACAGGCCTACGAGCAGTACTTC.

The chain carries TRBV27 and TRBJ1-1; TRBD1 is a possible D gene (5 bases). Germline V gene lookup returns CDR1 MNHEY and CDR2 SMNVEV (reference sequence). This CDR3 is built from 16 residues. With 2 bases removed from V and 3 bases from J, the gap between germline ends came to 16 bases. The CDR3 loop reads CASSLTPGVGYTEAFF. CDR3 in DNA: TGTGCCAGCAGTTTAACCCCGGGGGTAGGGTACACTGAAGCTTTCTTT.